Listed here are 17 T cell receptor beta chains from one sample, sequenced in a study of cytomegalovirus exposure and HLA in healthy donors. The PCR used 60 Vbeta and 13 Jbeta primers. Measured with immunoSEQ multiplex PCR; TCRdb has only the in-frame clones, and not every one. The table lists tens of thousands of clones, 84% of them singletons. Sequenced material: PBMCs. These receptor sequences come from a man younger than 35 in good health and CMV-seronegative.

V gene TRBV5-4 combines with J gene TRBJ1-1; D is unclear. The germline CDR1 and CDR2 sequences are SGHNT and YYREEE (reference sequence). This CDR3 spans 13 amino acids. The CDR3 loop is CASAPEIYTEAFF. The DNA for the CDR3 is TGTGCTTCAGCGCCAGAAATTTACACTGAAGCTTTCTTT.

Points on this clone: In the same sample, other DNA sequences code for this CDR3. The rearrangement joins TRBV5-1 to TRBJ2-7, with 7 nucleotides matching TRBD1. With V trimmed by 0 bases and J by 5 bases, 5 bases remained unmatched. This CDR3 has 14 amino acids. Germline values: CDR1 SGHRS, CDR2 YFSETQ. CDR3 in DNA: TGCGCCAGCAGCTTGGGACAGGGTCTCCACGAGCAGTACTTC. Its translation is CASSLGQGLHEQYF. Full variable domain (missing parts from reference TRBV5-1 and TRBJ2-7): KAGVTQTPRYLIKTRGQQVTLSCSPISGHRSVSWYQQTPGQGLQFLFEYFSETQRNKGNFPGRFSGRQFSNSRSEMNVSTLELGDSALYLCASSLGQGLHEQYFGPGTRLTVT.

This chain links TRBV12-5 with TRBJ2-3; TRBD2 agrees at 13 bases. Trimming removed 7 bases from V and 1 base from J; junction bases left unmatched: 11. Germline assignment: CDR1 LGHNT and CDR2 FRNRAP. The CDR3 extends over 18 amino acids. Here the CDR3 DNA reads TGTGCTAGTGACATAGGGACTAGCGGGATTTCTGGCACAGATACGCAGTATTTT. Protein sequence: CASDIGTSGISGTDTQYF. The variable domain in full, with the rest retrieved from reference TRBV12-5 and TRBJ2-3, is DARVTQTPRHKVTEMGQEVTMRCQPILGHNTVFWYRQTMMQGLELLAYFRNRAPLDDSGMPKDRFSAEMPDATLATLKIQPSEPRDSAVYFCASDIGTSGISGTDTQYFGPGTRLTVL.

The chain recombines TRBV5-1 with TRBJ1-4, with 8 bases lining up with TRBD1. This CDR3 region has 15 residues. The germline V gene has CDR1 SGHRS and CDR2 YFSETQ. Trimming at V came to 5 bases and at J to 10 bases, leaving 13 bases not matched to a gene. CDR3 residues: CASSYTGTGLGKLFF. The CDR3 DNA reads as TGCGCCAGCAGTTATACCGGGACAGGTCTCGGAAAACTGTTTTTT.

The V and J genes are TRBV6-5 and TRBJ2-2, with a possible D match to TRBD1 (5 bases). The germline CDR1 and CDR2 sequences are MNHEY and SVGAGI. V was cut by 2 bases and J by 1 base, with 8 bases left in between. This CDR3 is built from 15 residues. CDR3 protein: CASSYRGRNTGELFF. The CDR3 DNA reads TGTGCCAGCAGTTACAGGGGTAGGAACACCGGGGAGCTGTTTTTT.

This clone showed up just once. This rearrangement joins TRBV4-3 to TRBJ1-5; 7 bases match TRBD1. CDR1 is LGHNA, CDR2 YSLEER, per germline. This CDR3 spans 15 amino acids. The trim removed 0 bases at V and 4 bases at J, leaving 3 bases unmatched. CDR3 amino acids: CASSQEYRGNQPQHF. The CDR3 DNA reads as TGCGCCAGCAGCCAAGAATACAGGGGAAATCAGCCCCAGCATTTT.

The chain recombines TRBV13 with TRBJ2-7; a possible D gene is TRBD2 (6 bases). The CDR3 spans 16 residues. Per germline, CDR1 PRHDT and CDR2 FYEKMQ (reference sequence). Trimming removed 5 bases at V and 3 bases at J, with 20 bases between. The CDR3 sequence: CASSRKAAGRYYEQYF. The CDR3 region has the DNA TGTGCCAGCAGCCGCAAGGCGGCGGGACGGTACTACGAGCAGTACTTC.

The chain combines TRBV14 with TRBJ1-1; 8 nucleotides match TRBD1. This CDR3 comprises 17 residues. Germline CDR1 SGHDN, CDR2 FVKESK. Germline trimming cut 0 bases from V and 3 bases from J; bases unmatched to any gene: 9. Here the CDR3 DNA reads TGTGCCAGCAGCCAAGACTGGGGCAGGGGGCTGGACACTGAAGCTTTCTTT. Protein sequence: CASSQDWGRGLDTEAFF.

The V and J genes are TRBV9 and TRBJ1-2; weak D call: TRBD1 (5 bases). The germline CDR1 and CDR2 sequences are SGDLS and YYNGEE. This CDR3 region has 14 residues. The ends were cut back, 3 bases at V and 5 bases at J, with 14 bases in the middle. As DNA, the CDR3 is TGTGCCAGCAGCGCGGGACTTTTCGGGTATGGCTACACCTTC. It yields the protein CASSAGLFGYGYTF.

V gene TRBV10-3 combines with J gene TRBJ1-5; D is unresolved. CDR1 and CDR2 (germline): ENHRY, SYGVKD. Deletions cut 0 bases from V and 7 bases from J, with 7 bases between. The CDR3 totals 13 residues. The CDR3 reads CAISESEGQPQHF. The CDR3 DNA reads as TGTGCCATCAGTGAGTCGGAGGGCCAGCCCCAGCATTTT.

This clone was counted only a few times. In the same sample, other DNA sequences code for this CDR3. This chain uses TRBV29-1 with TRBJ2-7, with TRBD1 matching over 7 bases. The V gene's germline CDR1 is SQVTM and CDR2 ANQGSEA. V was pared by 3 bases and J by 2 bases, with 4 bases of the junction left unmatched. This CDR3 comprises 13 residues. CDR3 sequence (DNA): TGCAGCGTTGACGGGGACAGTCCCTACGAGCAGTACTTC. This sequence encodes CSVDGDSPYEQYF.

CDR3 in amino acids: CASIGLRLNEQFF. For the CDR3, the DNA is TGTGCCAGCATTGGACTGAGACTCAATGAGCAGTTCTTC. The gene calls are TRBV6-1 and TRBJ2-1; tentative D call: TRBD2 (5 bases). Trimming left V 7 bases short and J 6 bases short, with 13 bases between. The CDR3 covers 13 residues. Germline values: CDR1 MNHNS, CDR2 SASEGT.

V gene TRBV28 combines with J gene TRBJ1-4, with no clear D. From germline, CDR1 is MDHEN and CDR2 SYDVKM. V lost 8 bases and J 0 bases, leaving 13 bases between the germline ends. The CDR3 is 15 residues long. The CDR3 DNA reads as TGTGCCAGCCGAGGGCTCGGGGCAACTAATGAAAAACTGTTTTTT. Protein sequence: CASRGLGATNEKLFF.

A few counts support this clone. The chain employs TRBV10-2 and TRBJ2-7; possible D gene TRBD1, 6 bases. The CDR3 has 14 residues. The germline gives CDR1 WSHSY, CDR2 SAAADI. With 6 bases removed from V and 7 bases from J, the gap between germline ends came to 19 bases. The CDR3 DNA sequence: TGCGCCAGCAGCATAAGGGGGTTTGGGTGGGAGCAGTACTTC. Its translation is CASSIRGFGWEQYF.

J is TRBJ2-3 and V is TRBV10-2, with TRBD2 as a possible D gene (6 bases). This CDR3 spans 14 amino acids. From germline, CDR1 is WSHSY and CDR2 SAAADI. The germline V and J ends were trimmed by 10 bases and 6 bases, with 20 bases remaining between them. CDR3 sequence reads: CATQPHSGRDTQYF. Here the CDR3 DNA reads TGCGCCACCCAACCCCACTCGGGGAGGGATACGCAGTATTTT.

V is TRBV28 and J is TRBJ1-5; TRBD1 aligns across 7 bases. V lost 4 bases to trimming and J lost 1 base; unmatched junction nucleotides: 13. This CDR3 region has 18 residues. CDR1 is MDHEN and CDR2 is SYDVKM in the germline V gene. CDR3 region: CASSSSRTGFLSNQPQHF. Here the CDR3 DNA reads TGTGCCAGCAGTTCGTCACGGACAGGTTTTCTGAGCAATCAGCCCCAGCATTTT.

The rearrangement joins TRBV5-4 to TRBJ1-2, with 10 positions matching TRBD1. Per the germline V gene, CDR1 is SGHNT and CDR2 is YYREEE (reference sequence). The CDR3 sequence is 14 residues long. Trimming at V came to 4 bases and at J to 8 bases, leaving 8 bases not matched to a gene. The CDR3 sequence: CASSLDRTGGGYTF. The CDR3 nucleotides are TGTGCCAGCAGCCTTGACAGGACAGGGGGAGGCTACACCTTC.